This passage covers 27 T cell receptor beta chains from one sample sequenced in a study of beta chain features in type 1 diabetes. Study-wide points: Type 1 diabetes patients had TCRB CDR3s that were shorter (moderately but significantly so) in all four CD4+ subsets.

The whole isolated RNA underwent reverse transcription, so sequencing captured expressed TCRB transcripts. Method: immunoSEQ multiplex PCR; TCRdb's copy keeps in-frame clones and lacks some. The sample consists of around 690,000 clones, roughly 12% of them appearing once. No antigen has been identified for these receptors. The sequencing sample was made of naive CD4+ T cells from blood. The receptors originated from a man under 40 with type 1 diabetes.

The rearrangement links TRBV20-1 to TRBJ2-7; 7 nucleotides match TRBD1. CDR1 and CDR2 (germline): DFQATT, SNEGSKA (reference sequence). The CDR3 is 11 residues long. CDR3 sequence (DNA): TGCAGCGCCTCAGGGGGCTACGAGCAGTACTTC. This codes for CSASGGYEQYF.

This chain uses TRBV7-9 with TRBJ1-4; 9 nucleotides agree with TRBD1. This CDR3 is 15 amino acids long. From germline, CDR1 is SEHNR and CDR2 FQNEAQ (reference sequence). V was clipped by 2 bases and J by 7 bases; unmatched bases: 5. The CDR3 loop reads CASSLNGQGTEKLFF. CDR3 sequence (DNA): TGTGCCAGCAGCTTAAACGGACAGGGGACTGAAAAACTGTTTTTT.

The V gene is TRBV6-5, the J gene TRBJ1-6, with D unresolved. CDR3 size: 15 residues. Trimming took 5 bases from V and 0 from J, leaving 8 bases between them. Germline CDR1 reads MNHEY; CDR2 reads SVGAGI. The CDR3 region has the DNA TGTGCCAGCAGTACACAGAGCTCCTATAATTCACCCCTCCACTTT. Translated, it gives CASSTQSSYNSPLHF.

The chain links TRBV5-1 to TRBJ1-1; 10 bases map to TRBD1. Per germline, CDR1 SGHRS and CDR2 YFSETQ. The length of the CDR3 is 14 residues. V lost 4 bases and J lost 5; bases outside the gene matches: 5. The CDR3 sequence is CASSVRDRGTEAFF. For the CDR3, the DNA is TGCGCCAGCAGCGTTCGGGACAGGGGAACTGAAGCTTTCTTT.

The chain combines TRBV7-2 with TRBJ2-7; possibly TRBD1 for D (5 bases). CDR1 and CDR2 (germline): SGHTA, FQGNSA. The CDR3 has 13 amino acids. Deletions cut 5 bases from V and 1 base from J, with 9 bases between. The CDR3 sequence is CASSVRVSYEQYF. DNA of the CDR3: TGTGCCAGCAGCGTCAGGGTTTCCTACGAGCAGTACTTC.

V and J are TRBV4-2 and TRBJ1-3, with D hard to call. This CDR3 is built from 13 residues. The germline gives CDR1 LGHNA, CDR2 YNFKEQ. Trimming left V 0 bases short and J 11 bases short, with 11 bases between. The CDR3 loop is CASSQDSLQSIYF. The CDR3 region has the DNA TGTGCCAGCAGCCAAGATAGTCTACAGTCCATATATTTT.

This rearrangement joins TRBV10-3 to TRBJ2-3, with a tentative D call TRBD1 (6 bases). This CDR3 is built from 13 residues. Germline assignment: CDR1 ENHRY and CDR2 SYGVKD. V was pared by 11 bases and J by 7 bases, with 19 bases between. The CDR3 DNA reads TGTGCCGCCTGGCAGGGGACGTCGAATACGCAGTATTTT. Its translation: CAAWQGTSNTQYF.

The CDR3 DNA reads TGTGCCAGCAGCTTAGCCGGAGGACAGGGAAGTTATTCACCCCTCCACTTT. Translation: CASSLAGGQGSYSPLHF. The chain employs TRBV7-6 and TRBJ1-6; 8 nucleotides agree with TRBD1. Losses at the gene ends were 0 bases for V and 8 bases for J; bases not matched to a gene: 9. Per germline, CDR1 SGHVS and CDR2 FNYEAQ. The CDR3 sequence is 17 residues long.

This clone was recorded a few times. V usage is TRBV10-3 and J usage is TRBJ1-3, with D uncertain. The ends were cut back, 11 bases at V and 0 bases at J, with 5 bases in the middle. Germline V gives CDR1 ENHRY, CDR2 SYGVKD. The CDR3 is 11 amino acids. DNA of the CDR3: TGTGCCGGCGGCTCTGGAAACACCATATATTTT. It translates to CAGGSGNTIYF.

This clone appeared a few times. This chain links TRBV7-6 with TRBJ1-6; D is possibly TRBD1 (6 bases). From germline, CDR1 is SGHVS and CDR2 FNYEAQ. V was cut by 5 bases and J by 9 bases, with 17 bases left in between. This CDR3 is 15 amino acids long. CDR3 region: CASSPYRGGSSPLHF. CDR3 sequence (DNA): TGTGCCAGCAGCCCTTATCGAGGGGGAAGTTCACCCCTCCACTTT.

Comment on this clone: The sample has other DNA sequences that encode this CDR3 too. The CDR3 region is CASSLARDTGELFF. CDR3 coding DNA: TGTGCCAGCAGCTTAGCAAGGGACACCGGGGAGCTGTTTTTT. The rearrangement uses TRBV7-2 and TRBJ2-2; D not resolved. CDR1 is SGHTA, CDR2 FQGNSA, per germline. The CDR3 has 14 residues. V lost 0 bases and J lost 3, with 5 bases in between.

In its sample, this clone was seen a few times. The genes are TRBV6-5 and TRBJ2-3; D possibly corresponds to TRBD2 (6 bases). The CDR3 contains 16 residues. The V and J ends lost 4 bases and 0 bases respectively, with 14 bases between them. Germline V CDR1 and CDR2: MNHEY, SVGAGI. The CDR3 bases are TGTGCCAGCAGTTCGTACGGGGGAGCTAGCACAGATACGCAGTATTTT. This sequence encodes CASSSYGGASTDTQYF.

The count of this clone is one. This chain uses TRBV7-6 with TRBJ2-5; 9 positions match TRBD2. This CDR3 contains 16 residues. Per germline, CDR1 SGHVS and CDR2 FNYEAQ. J gave up 2 bases and V 4 bases, and 8 bases lay outside the gene matches. In nucleotides, the CDR3 is TGTGCCAGCAGCTCCGTAGCGGGGGCAGGGCAAGAGACCCAGTACTTC. It is translated as CASSSVAGAGQETQYF. Combining the CDR3 with reference TRBV7-6 and TRBJ2-5 gives the whole variable domain GAGVSQSPRYKVTKRGQDVALRCDPISGHVSLYWYRQALGQGPEFLTYFNYEAQQDKSGLPNDRFSAERPEGSISTLTIQRTEQRDSAMYRCASSSVAGAGQETQYFGPGTRLLVL.

This clone was detected a few times. The chain has TRBV4-2 and TRBJ2-5, with a weak D call TRBD1 (5 bases). The CDR3 length is 14 residues. Trimming cost V 0 bases and J 3 bases, with 8 bases left between them. The germline V gene has CDR1 LGHNA and CDR2 YNFKEQ. The CDR3 region is CASSQESREETQYF. The CDR3, as DNA: TGTGCCAGCAGCCAAGAAAGCAGGGAAGAGACCCAGTACTTC.

The chain joins TRBV25-1 to TRBJ2-3; D gene ambiguous. V was trimmed by 6 bases and J by 0 bases, leaving 16 bases between them. Germline CDR1 and CDR2: MGHDK and SYGVNS. This CDR3 contains 16 residues. In nucleotides, the CDR3 is TGTGCCAGCAGCGCGAGCCGGGCCTGGAGCACAGATACGCAGTATTTT. Amino acid sequence: CASSASRAWSTDTQYF.

This clone occurred a few times. The rearrangement joins TRBV19 to TRBJ2-7; 12 bases line up with TRBD2. The CDR3 sequence is 15 residues long. Looked up from germline, CDR1 is LNHDA and CDR2 is SQIVND (reference sequence). V was clipped by 5 bases and J by 6 bases; unmatched bases: 8. The CDR3 loop is CASSAGLAGPLEQYF. The DNA of the CDR3 is TGTGCCAGTAGTGCTGGACTAGCGGGGCCCCTCGAGCAGTACTTC.

This clone occurred many times. This chain uses TRBV29-1 with TRBJ1-2; a possible D gene is TRBD1 (6 bases). The CDR3 loop spans 13 amino acids. Germline V gene sequence: CDR1 SQVTM, CDR2 ANQGSEA. Trimming took 7 bases from V and 3 from J, leaving 15 bases between them. The CDR3 loop is CSAVRGADYGYTF. The CDR3 DNA sequence: TGCAGCGCGGTGAGGGGGGCGGACTATGGCTACACCTTC.

The chain has TRBV5-1 and TRBJ1-4; TRBD1 agrees at 8 bases. The CDR3 spans 15 residues. The V and J ends lost 0 bases and 7 bases, in that order; junction bases with no gene match: 5. Per the germline V gene, CDR1 is SGHRS and CDR2 is YFSETQ. CDR3 nucleotides: TGCGCCAGCAGCTTGGCCCCAGGGGGCCTTGAAAAACTGTTTTTT. Amino acid sequence: CASSLAPGGLEKLFF.

There are a few counts of this clone. CDR3 nucleotide sequence: TGTGCCAGTAGTACCACAGGTGGCACTGAAGCTTTCTTT. Its protein is CASSTTGGTEAFF. V gene TRBV19 combines with J gene TRBJ1-1; TRBD1 might be the D (5 bases). This CDR3 has 13 amino acids. Between the trimmed V and J ends, which lost 4 bases and 4 bases, there was a span of 10 bases. Germline CDR1 is LNHDA and CDR2 is SQIVND (reference sequence).

In this sample, this clone turned up a few times. V and J are TRBV29-1 and TRBJ2-6, with TRBD2 as a possible D gene (5 bases). Trimming took 4 bases from V and 0 from J, leaving 10 bases between them. This CDR3 contains 15 residues. Per the germline V gene, CDR1 is SQVTM and CDR2 is ANQGSEA. In nucleotides, the CDR3 is TGCAGCGTTGGGAAGGGAGACTCTGGGGCCAACGTCCTGACTTTC. The encoded protein is CSVGKGDSGANVLTF.

In its sample, this clone was seen a few times. The V and J genes are TRBV7-2 and TRBJ2-7, with unresolved D. V shed 0 bases and J shed 1 base, with 7 bases lying between them. CDR1 and CDR2 (germline): SGHTA, FQGNSA. The CDR3 has 14 amino acids. The CDR3 protein is CASSLAPGSYEQYF. For the CDR3, the DNA is TGTGCCAGCAGCTTAGCGCCCGGGTCCTACGAGCAGTACTTC.

The V call is TRBV10-2, the J call TRBJ2-5, with 7 bases that match TRBD1. J was trimmed by 4 bases and V by 6 bases; bases with no gene match: 5. Germline V gene sequence: CDR1 WSHSY, CDR2 SAAADI. The length of the CDR3 is 13 residues. The CDR3 DNA is TGCGCCAGCAGCCCAGGGGGTGGAGAGACCCAGTACTTC. This gives the protein CASSPGGGETQYF.

This clone was picked up a small number of times. The chain links TRBV5-5 to TRBJ1-1; D is unresolved. V shed 0 bases and J shed 1 base, with 13 bases lying between them. This CDR3 is built from 16 residues. Germline-derived CDR1 and CDR2 are SGHKS and YYEKEE (reference sequence). CDR3 region: CASSLVPNSRNTEAFF. The DNA of the CDR3 is TGTGCCAGCAGCTTGGTTCCGAATTCTCGGAACACTGAAGCTTTCTTT. Using reference TRBV5-5 and TRBJ1-1 for the parts outside the CDR3, the full variable domain is DAGVTQSPTHLIKTRGQQVTLRCSPISGHKSVSWYQQVLGQGPQFIFQYYEKEERGRGNFPDRFSARQFPNYSSELNVNALLLGDSALYLCASSLVPNSRNTEAFFGQGTRLTVV.

The sample holds many counts of this clone. The V call is TRBV15, the J call TRBJ1-5; D uncertain. The CDR3 has 13 amino acids. Trimming left V 5 bases short and J 6 bases short, with 11 bases between. Germline lookup yields CDR1 LNHNV and CDR2 YYDKDF (reference sequence). The CDR3 here is CATSSVSGQPQHF. The CDR3 DNA sequence: TGTGCCACCAGCTCGGTGAGCGGTCAGCCCCAGCATTTT.

This clone was picked up a small number of times. Other nucleotide sequences from this sample produce the same CDR3. The chain recombines TRBV29-1 with TRBJ1-1; 11 bases fit TRBD1. Germline CDR1 and CDR2: SQVTM and ANQGSEA. This CDR3 has 12 residues. V dropped 7 bases and J dropped 5; count of bases not matched to a gene: 3. CDR3 protein: CSAGQGDTEAFF. CDR3 DNA: TGCAGCGCGGGACAGGGGGATACTGAAGCTTTCTTT.

The rearrangement links TRBV27 to TRBJ2-5; 8 bases are a match to TRBD1. The CDR3 extends over 15 amino acids. CDR1 and CDR2 (germline): MNHEY, SMNVEV (reference sequence). The trim removed 3 bases at V and 2 bases at J, leaving 5 bases unmatched. CDR3 bases: TGTGCCAGCAGTTTCAGAGGGACAGGACAAGAGACCCAGTACTTC. This encodes CASSFRGTGQETQYF.

This clone was seen a handful of times. The V call is TRBV5-4, the J call TRBJ2-2, with a tentative D call TRBD1 (6 bases). Trimming removed 3 bases at V and 4 bases at J, with 13 bases between. Germline CDR1 and CDR2: SGHNT and YYREEE (reference sequence). The CDR3 contains 15 residues. The CDR3 protein is CASSSYRVATGELFF. The DNA for the CDR3 is TGTGCCAGCAGCTCCTACAGGGTGGCCACCGGGGAGCTGTTTTTT.